This T cell receptor beta chain was obtained from a study of T cells after posttransplantation cyclophosphamide. Broader study findings: Later blood repertoires were often dominated by clones from the donor CD8+ memory compartment. Recipient CMV seropositivity and CMV reactivation strongly tracked TRB clonality. TRB overlap between skin or GI tissue T cells and blood was limited.

Germline V gene lookup returns CDR1 SGHAT and CDR2 FQNNGV. The CDR3 extends over 13 amino acids. Deletions cut 5 bases from V and 5 bases from J, with 12 bases between. The table came from immunoSEQ multiplex PCR; TCRdb's copy has only in-frame clones and leaves some out. The table lists roughly 30,000 clones, 70% to 90% of them singletons. As concerns this clone: Antigen specificity is unknown.

This TCR came from a woman aged 40 to 50 with a blood cancer, CMV-positive, and with a related stem cell donor. The sequenced sample consisted of PBMCs. V is TRBV11-2 and J is TRBJ1-1; D possibly corresponds to TRBD1 (6 bases). The CDR3: CASSRTGMTEAFF. The CDR3 DNA follows: TGTGCCAGCAGCCGAACAGGGATGACTGAAGCTTTCTTT.